This T cell receptor (beta chain) is from a study of blood T cell repertoires in COVID-19. Repertoires were generated with immunoSEQ multiplex PCR, while TCRdb's copy carries only in-frame clones and drops some. The table records approximately 270,000 clones, 70% to 85% of them present only once. This CDR3 has 15 residues. Trimming removed 2 bases from V and 3 bases from J; junction bases left unmatched: 4. Germline CDR1 is MNHNS and CDR2 is SASEGT. V gene TRBV6-1 combines with J gene TRBJ1-5, with 7 bases that match TRBD1. The sequence came from an elderly man with acute or convalescent COVID-19. Sequencing was carried out using peripheral blood. This chain's CDR3 is CASSERQGVNQPQHF. CDR3 coding DNA: TGTGCCAGCAGTGAAAGACAGGGAGTCAATCAGCCCCAGCATTTT.